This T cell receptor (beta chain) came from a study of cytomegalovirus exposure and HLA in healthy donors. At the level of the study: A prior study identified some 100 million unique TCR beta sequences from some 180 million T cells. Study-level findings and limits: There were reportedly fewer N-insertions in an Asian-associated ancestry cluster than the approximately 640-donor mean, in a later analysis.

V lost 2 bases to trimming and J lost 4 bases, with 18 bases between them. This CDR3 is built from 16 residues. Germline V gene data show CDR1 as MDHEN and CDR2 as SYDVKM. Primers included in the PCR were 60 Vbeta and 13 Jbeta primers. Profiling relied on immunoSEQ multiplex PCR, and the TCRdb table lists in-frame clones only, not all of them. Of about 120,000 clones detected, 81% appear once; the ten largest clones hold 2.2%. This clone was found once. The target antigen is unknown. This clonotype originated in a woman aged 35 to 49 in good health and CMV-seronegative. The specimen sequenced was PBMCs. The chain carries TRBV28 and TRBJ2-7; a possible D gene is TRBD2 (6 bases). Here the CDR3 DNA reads TGTGCCAGCAGTTTAGGGGGGTCACTAAGGCGGTACGAGCAGTACTTC. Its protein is CASSLGGSLRRYEQYF.